This T cell receptor beta chain came from a study of blood T cell repertoires in COVID-19. The data were produced by immunoSEQ multiplex PCR, yet TCRdb's version contains in-frame clones alone and is incomplete. The data contain roughly 300,000 clones, about 85% of them seen just once; the ten biggest clones take up about 2.3%. Deletions cut 0 bases from V and 4 bases from J, with 15 bases between. Looked up from germline, CDR1 is ENHRY and CDR2 is SYGVKD. The CDR3 extends over 16 amino acids. This chain joins TRBV10-3 and TRBJ1-1, with D tentatively TRBD1 (6 bases). The clonotype was recovered from a woman between 45 and 65 years old who had recovered from COVID-19. Sequencing input: PBMCs or T cells enriched from blood (not recorded which). CDR3 sequence: CAISESVGGGGTEAFF. CDR3 nucleotides: TGTGCCATCAGTGAGTCGGTAGGGGGTGGGGGCACTGAAGCTTTCTTT.